The 30 T cell receptor beta chains below were found in one sample sequenced in a study of blood T cell repertoires in COVID-19. Assay: immunoSEQ multiplex PCR; the TCRdb copy retains only in-frame clones and omits some. The sample yields about 78,000 clones, around 91% seen once. The sequenced sample consisted of peripheral blood. The receptors were gathered from a woman between 50 and 59 years old in a cohort sampled during active COVID-19.

J is TRBJ2-7 and V is TRBV5-4; no clear D gene. The CDR3 is 13 amino acids. Trimming removed 4 bases from V and 0 bases from J, with 8 bases in between. From germline, CDR1 is SGHNT and CDR2 YYREEE (reference sequence). CDR3 coding DNA: TGTGCCAGCAGCCGGGTGTCCTCCTACGAGCAGTACTTC. Its protein product is CASSRVSSYEQYF.

The chain recombines TRBV5-1 with TRBJ2-1, with a tentative D call TRBD1 (5 bases). Germline assignment: CDR1 SGHRS and CDR2 YFSETQ. The length of the CDR3 is 14 residues. Between the trimmed V and J ends, which lost 2 bases and 4 bases, there was a span of 10 bases. CDR3 residues: CASSLGAGYNEQFF. The CDR3 DNA reads TGCGCCAGCAGCTTAGGTGCAGGGTACAATGAGCAGTTCTTC.

This chain connects TRBV7-9 to TRBJ1-1, with D possibly matching TRBD1 (5 bases). Germline-derived CDR1 and CDR2 are SEHNR and FQNEAQ (reference sequence). The CDR3 contains 13 residues. The V and J ends lost 5 bases and 1 base respectively, with 8 bases between them. CDR3 coding DNA: TGTGCCAGCAGCCCGACAGCGAACACTGAAGCTTTCTTT. This sequence encodes CASSPTANTEAFF.

This rearrangement joins TRBV30 to TRBJ1-5; 7 bases are shared with TRBD1. CDR3 length: 13 amino acids. The J segment lost 5 bases and the V segment lost 2 bases, leaving 3 bases of the junction unmatched. Germline CDR1 and CDR2: GTSNPN and SVGIG (reference sequence). The CDR3 loop is CAWSRTGDQPQHF. The CDR3 DNA reads as TGTGCCTGGAGTCGGACAGGCGATCAGCCCCAGCATTTT.

The chain combines TRBV4-1 with TRBJ2-5, with D tentatively TRBD2 (6 bases). V was cut by 4 bases and J by 4 bases, with 13 bases left in between. The CDR3 loop spans 14 amino acids. In germline, CDR1 is MGHRA, CDR2 YSYEKL. The CDR3 reads CASSPGGMLETQYF. CDR3 sequence (DNA): TGCGCCAGCAGCCCTGGCGGGATGCTAGAGACCCAGTACTTC.

This sequence joins TRBV27 and TRBJ2-7; D call uncertain. The CDR3 has 13 residues. V dropped 5 bases and J dropped 5 bases, with 13 bases sitting between them. Germline V gives CDR1 MNHEY, CDR2 SMNVEV (reference sequence). The DNA for the CDR3 is TGTGCCAGCAGTCCAGTCCCCGCCGACGAGCAGTACTTC. Residues: CASSPVPADEQYF.

The chain recombines TRBV27 with TRBJ1-2; D is possibly TRBD1 (5 bases). The CDR3 has 13 amino acids. V was trimmed by 4 bases and J by 5 bases, leaving 11 bases between them. Germline CDR1 reads MNHEY; CDR2 reads SMNVEV (reference sequence). CDR3 region: CASSSHRSYGYTF. The CDR3 DNA is TGTGCCAGCAGTTCTCACAGGAGTTATGGCTACACCTTC.

CDR3 sequence reads: CASSFRVAGGPFNTGELFF. CDR3 bases: TGTGCCAGCAGCTTCAGAGTAGCGGGAGGGCCTTTTAACACCGGGGAGCTGTTTTTT. The chain has TRBV7-8 and TRBJ2-2; TRBD2 matches at 11 bases. V gave up 3 bases and J gave up 2 bases; unmatched junction bases: 11. Germline V lookup: CDR1 SGHVS, CDR2 FQNEAQ. The CDR3 loop spans 19 amino acids.

This chain uses TRBV28 with TRBJ2-1; 13 positions match TRBD2. CDR1 and CDR2 from the germline V gene are MDHEN and SYDVKM. The trim removed 5 bases at V and 6 bases at J, leaving 4 bases unmatched. This CDR3 spans 15 amino acids. This CDR3 reads CASSPRLAGGNEQFF. CDR3 in DNA: TGTGCCAGCAGTCCTCGACTAGCGGGAGGCAATGAGCAGTTCTTC.

The chain employs TRBV7-6 and TRBJ1-6; no definite D call. The CDR3 spans 13 residues. Germline loops: CDR1 SGHVS, CDR2 FNYEAQ. Trimming stripped 7 bases from V and 7 bases from J, with 11 bases between. The CDR3 here is CASNAGQNSPLHF. As DNA, the CDR3 is TGTGCCAGCAACGCAGGCCAAAATTCACCCCTCCACTTT.

This clone was found once. The V and J genes are TRBV3-1 (or the pseudogene TRBV3-2) and TRBJ2-7, with 10 bases matching TRBD2. CDR3 length: 14 residues. V trimming: 5 bases; J trimming: 3 bases; junction bases outside the gene matches: 4. Looked up from germline, CDR1 is LGHDT and CDR2 is YNNKEL (reference sequence). CDR3 sequence reads: CASSTPSGSYEQYF. DNA for the CDR3: TGTGCCAGCAGCACACCTAGCGGGAGCTACGAGCAGTACTTC.

The chain carries TRBV28 and TRBJ2-1; 7 bases are shared with TRBD2. CDR1 is MDHEN, CDR2 SYDVKM, per germline. The ends lost 3 bases at V and 6 bases at J; junction bases unmatched: 8. This CDR3 is built from 15 residues. In nucleotides, the CDR3 is TGTGCCAGCAGTTTCGGACTAGGAGGGGCCAATGAGCAGTTCTTC. Amino acids: CASSFGLGGANEQFF.

The gene calls are TRBV28 and TRBJ2-1, with 12 bases aligning to TRBD2. With 7 bases clipped from V and 2 bases from J, the junction kept 12 bases outside the gene matches. This CDR3 region has 18 residues. CDR1 is MDHEN, CDR2 SYDVKM, per germline. The CDR3 bases are TGTGCCAGCACTCGTAGGCTAGCGGGAGGGTCACCCTACAATGAGCAGTTCTTC. Translated, it gives CASTRRLAGGSPYNEQFF.

The chain recombines TRBV5-6 with TRBJ2-1, with TRBD2 identical over 10 bases. Trimming took 7 bases from V and 7 from J; bases not matched to a gene: 8. Germline lookup yields CDR1 SGHDT and CDR2 YYEEEE. CDR3 size: 14 residues. The chain's CDR3 is CASAQLAGQNEQFF. In DNA, the CDR3 is TGTGCCAGCGCACAACTAGCGGGACAGAATGAGCAGTTCTTC.

The chain couples TRBV30 to TRBJ2-4, with 8 nucleotides matching TRBD2. Germline CDR1 is GTSNPN and CDR2 is SVGIG (reference sequence). The trim removed 0 bases at V and 6 bases at J, leaving 7 bases unmatched. The CDR3 runs 15 residues. The CDR3 DNA reads as TGTGCCTGGAGTGTACAGGCGGGAGGAGTAAACATTCAGTACTTC. Translation gives CAWSVQAGGVNIQYF.

In this sample, this clone turned up once. The chain has TRBV11-2 and TRBJ2-1, with TRBD1 identical over 7 bases. The germline V gene has CDR1 SGHAT and CDR2 FQNNGV. The CDR3 is 16 amino acids. V gave up 0 bases and J gave up 6 bases; unmatched junction bases: 8. The CDR3 DNA is TGTGCCAGCAGCTTAGAACCGGCCCCAGGGGGCAATGAGCAGTTCTTC. Its protein is CASSLEPAPGGNEQFF.

The V gene is TRBV10-3, the J gene TRBJ2-7, with 10 nucleotides matching TRBD2. The length of the CDR3 is 14 residues. The V and J ends lost 5 bases and 3 bases, in that order; junction bases with no gene match: 4. CDR1 is ENHRY, CDR2 SYGVKD, per germline. CDR3 in DNA: TGTGCCATCAGTTATTCTAGCGGGAGCTACGAGCAGTACTTC. Translating gives CAISYSSGSYEQYF.

The V and J genes are TRBV10-2 and TRBJ2-7, with 11 bases matching TRBD2. The CDR3 has 16 residues. Germline V CDR1 and CDR2: WSHSY, SAAADI. V shed 6 bases, J shed 3 bases, and the junction held 10 bases outside the gene matches. The CDR3 region has the DNA TGCGCCAGCAGCACTCTAGCGGGAGGATTTAACTACGAGCAGTACTTC. Its protein product is CASSTLAGGFNYEQYF.

V usage is TRBV5-1 and J usage is TRBJ2-6, with TRBD2 as a possible D gene (5 bases). The CDR3 spans 17 residues. The V end lost 1 base, the J end lost 0 bases, and 11 bases lay between the germline ends. Germline V lookup: CDR1 SGHRS, CDR2 YFSETQ. CDR3 nucleotide sequence: TGCGCCAGCAGCTTGAGCGGTCAGTTCTCTGGGGCCAACGTCCTGACTTTC. Amino acids: CASSLSGQFSGANVLTF.

The chain combines TRBV6-5 with TRBJ2-1; TRBD2 agrees at 11 bases. CDR3 size: 15 residues. V lost 5 bases and J lost 3; bases outside the gene matches: 3. Germline V gene lookup returns CDR1 MNHEY and CDR2 SVGAGI. CDR3 DNA: TGTGCCAGCAGTCAGGGACTAGCGGACTACAATGAGCAGTTCTTC. Protein sequence: CASSQGLADYNEQFF.

This clone was observed once. The chain couples TRBV7-9 to TRBJ2-7; tentatively, D is TRBD2 (5 bases). Per germline, CDR1 SEHNR and CDR2 FQNEAQ (reference sequence). V was cut by 3 bases and J by 1 base, with 13 bases left in between. The CDR3 is 15 residues long. The DNA of the CDR3 is TGTGCCAGCAGCTTGCTCTCCGGGGTATCCTACGAGCAGTACTTC. The encoded protein is CASSLLSGVSYEQYF.

The V and J genes are TRBV13 and TRBJ2-3; weak D call: TRBD1 (6 bases). Germline V gene lookup returns CDR1 PRHDT and CDR2 FYEKMQ (reference sequence). V shed 4 bases and J shed 0 bases, with 23 bases lying between them. The length of the CDR3 is 19 residues. This CDR3 is CASSSRNVPRGPSTDTQYF. The CDR3, as DNA: TGTGCCAGCAGCTCCAGAAACGTACCCAGGGGACCTAGCACAGATACGCAGTATTTT. The complete variable domain, with remaining parts taken from reference TRBV13 and TRBJ2-3, reads AAGVIQSPRHLIKEKRETATLKCYPIPRHDTVYWYQQGPGQDPQFLISFYEKMQSDKGSIPDRFSAQQFSDYHSELNMSSLELGDSALYFCASSSRNVPRGPSTDTQYFGPGTRLTVL.

The chain employs TRBV6-6 and TRBJ1-5, with 8 positions matching TRBD1. Germline-derived CDR1 and CDR2 are MNHNY and SVGAGI (reference sequence). The CDR3 contains 14 residues. V lost 5 bases to trimming and J lost 4 bases; unmatched junction nucleotides: 4. The CDR3 nucleotides are TGTGCCAGCAGTCAGGACAGGGTGAATCAGCCCCAGCATTTT. Residues: CASSQDRVNQPQHF.

The chain joins TRBV19 to TRBJ1-2; 7 positions match TRBD1. Germline trimming cut 8 bases from V and 4 bases from J; bases unmatched to any gene: 4. CDR1 is LNHDA and CDR2 is SQIVND in the germline V gene (reference sequence). The CDR3 spans 12 residues. Here the CDR3 DNA reads TGTGCCAGTCGGGACAGAGTCTATGGCTACACCTTC. This codes for CASRDRVYGYTF. The full variable domain, rest sourced from reference TRBV19 and TRBJ1-2, is DGGITQSPKYLFRKEGQNVTLSCEQNLNHDAMYWYRQDPGQGLRLIYYSQIVNDFQKGDIAEGYSVSREKKESFPLTVTSAQKNPTAFYLCASRDRVYGYTFGSGTRLTVV.

V is TRBV7-6 and J is TRBJ2-3; unclear D gene. CDR1 and CDR2 (germline): SGHVS, FNYEAQ. V was trimmed by 5 bases and J by 2 bases, leaving 14 bases between them. The CDR3 contains 15 residues. In DNA form, the CDR3 reads TGTGCCAGCAGCCCGACTGGGTCGAACACAGATACGCAGTATTTT. Translated: CASSPTGSNTDTQYF. The full variable domain, with the rest looked up from reference TRBV7-6 and TRBJ2-3, is GAGVSQSPRYKVTKRGQDVALRCDPISGHVSLYWYRQALGQGPEFLTYFNYEAQQDKSGLPNDRFSAERPEGSISTLTIQRTEQRDSAMYRCASSPTGSNTDTQYFGPGTRLTVL.

The genes are TRBV4-1 and TRBJ2-3, with a possible D match to TRBD2 (6 bases). Germline-derived CDR1 and CDR2 are MGHRA and YSYEKL. The ends were cut back, 0 bases at V and 4 bases at J, with 11 bases in the middle. The CDR3 spans 15 residues. In DNA form, the CDR3 reads TGCGCCAGCAGCCAAGAGGCTAGCGCCCCAGATACGCAGTATTTT. Its protein is CASSQEASAPDTQYF.

The chain uses TRBV28 and TRBJ2-7; 13 bases fit TRBD2. Trimming at V came to 6 bases and at J to 5 bases, leaving 7 bases not matched to a gene. Germline loops: CDR1 MDHEN, CDR2 SYDVKM. CDR3 length: 15 residues. The CDR3 DNA follows: TGTGCCAGCAGCCCGGCCGGACTAGCGGGAGACGAGCAGTACTTC. Translated, it gives CASSPAGLAGDEQYF.

The gene calls are TRBV7-3 and TRBJ2-2; D might be TRBD1 (6 bases). CDR1 is SGHTA, CDR2 FQGTGA, per germline. The V end lost 3 bases, the J end lost 7 bases, and 15 bases lay between the germline ends. The CDR3 is 15 amino acids. In DNA, the CDR3 is TGTGCCAGCAGCTTGACTGGGGGCCAAGGCGGGGAGCTGTTTTTT. Protein sequence: CASSLTGGQGGELFF.

CDR3 DNA sequence: TGTGCCTGGAGTGTACAGGGCTCGCAAGAGACCCAGTACTTC. Protein product: CAWSVQGSQETQYF. The chain joins TRBV30 to TRBJ2-5; a possible D gene is TRBD1 (6 bases). Germline CDR1 and CDR2: GTSNPN and SVGIG (reference sequence). This CDR3 is 14 amino acids long. Trimming left V 0 bases short and J 2 bases short, with 10 bases between.

The chain joins TRBV10-3 to TRBJ2-7, with D possibly matching TRBD1 (6 bases). V was shortened by 6 bases and J by 3 bases, with 6 bases between the two germline ends. Germline-derived CDR1 and CDR2 are ENHRY and SYGVKD. The CDR3 extends over 11 amino acids. CDR3: CAIRQGYEQYF. CDR3 sequence (DNA): TGTGCCATCAGACAGGGCTACGAGCAGTACTTC.